Below are 26 T cell receptor beta chains sequenced from a single sample in a study of PD-1 blockade in mismatch repair-deficient tumors. This table comes from immunoSEQ multiplex PCR, and its TCRdb copy is limited to in-frame clones, with some not included. The table shows roughly 120,000 clones, with more than 70% occurring only once. This specimen was peripheral blood, taken approximately 72 weeks after starting pembrolizumab. These receptor sequences come from an adult with mismatch repair-deficient cancer.

The V gene is TRBV6-1, the J gene TRBJ1-1; D remains unclear. This CDR3 spans 13 amino acids. Trimming stripped 6 bases from V and 0 bases from J, with 8 bases between. Germline-derived CDR1 and CDR2 are MNHNS and SASEGT. CDR3 nucleotide sequence: TGTGCCAGCAGCGGGATTATGAACACTGAAGCTTTCTTT. It encodes CASSGIMNTEAFF.

The J gene is TRBJ2-7, the V gene TRBV5-6, with 11 bases that match TRBD1. CDR3 length equals 15 residues. V was pared by 4 bases and J by 1 base, with 4 bases of the junction left unmatched. CDR1 and CDR2 (germline): SGHDT, YYEEEE. In nucleotides, the CDR3 is TGTGCCAGCAGCCCCGGGACAGGGGGATCCTACGAGCAGTACTTC. Protein: CASSPGTGGSYEQYF.

The chain employs TRBV6-4 and TRBJ1-4; D ambiguous. The V and J ends lost 0 bases and 4 bases respectively, with 12 bases between them. The V gene's germline CDR1 is MRHNA and CDR2 SNTAGT. This CDR3 spans 16 amino acids. In DNA, the CDR3 is TGTGCCAGCAGTGACTCGTTACCAACAAGTAATGAAAAACTGTTTTTT. It translates to CASSDSLPTSNEKLFF.

The gene calls are TRBV19 and TRBJ1-2, with TRBD1 as a possible D gene (5 bases). This CDR3 contains 13 residues. Trimming removed 5 bases at V and 7 bases at J, with 14 bases between. CDR1 is LNHDA, CDR2 SQIVND, per germline (reference sequence). This CDR3 is CASSSQGISGYTF. CDR3 nucleotides: TGTGCCAGTAGTTCTCAGGGAATTAGTGGCTACACCTTC.

This clone has a single count. CDR3 sequence reads: CAWMGAGANVLTF. The CDR3 DNA reads as TGTGCCTGGATGGGGGCTGGGGCCAACGTCCTGACTTTC. The V and J genes are TRBV30 and TRBJ2-6; D tentatively fits TRBD1 or TRBD2 (5 bases each). Germline V gene sequence: CDR1 GTSNPN, CDR2 SVGIG (reference sequence). CDR3 size: 13 residues. The ends were cut back, 4 bases at V and 2 bases at J, with 6 bases in the middle.

CDR3 residues: CASSLAGVAYNEQFF. CDR3 nucleotide sequence: TGTGCCAGCAGCTTAGCGGGAGTAGCCTACAATGAGCAGTTCTTC. This chain links TRBV11-3 with TRBJ2-1; D perhaps matches TRBD2 (6 bases). Germline V gene lookup returns CDR1 SGHNT and CDR2 YENEEA. Trimming took off 1 base at V and 2 bases at J, with 9 bases between the two ends. CDR3 length equals 15 residues.

V gene TRBV11-3 combines with J gene TRBJ2-2; D is uncertain. This CDR3 region has 13 residues. The germline V and J ends were trimmed by 2 bases and 6 bases, with 7 bases remaining between them. CDR1 is SGHNT, CDR2 YENEEA, per germline. The CDR3 region is CASSLTLAGELFF. The CDR3 nucleotides are TGTGCCAGCAGCTTAACACTCGCCGGGGAGCTGTTTTTT. Full variable domain (missing parts from reference TRBV11-3 and TRBJ2-2): EAGVVQSPRYKIIEKKQPVAFWCNPISGHNTLYWYLQNLGQGPELLIRYENEEAVDDSQLPKDRFSAERLKGVDSTLKIQPAELGDSAVYLCASSLTLAGELFFGEGSRLTVL.

The chain recombines TRBV28 with TRBJ2-7; D is perhaps TRBD1 or TRBD2 (5 bases each). There are 11 residues in the CDR3. Trimming left V 11 bases short and J 2 bases short, with 10 bases between. Germline lookup yields CDR1 MDHEN and CDR2 SYDVKM. As DNA, the CDR3 is TGTGCCGCCCGGGACGCCTACGAGCAGTACTTC. Amino acids: CAARDAYEQYF. The whole variable domain, remainder taken from reference TRBV28 and TRBJ2-7, is DVKVTQSSRYLVKRTGEKVFLECVQDMDHENMFWYRQDPGLGLRLIYFSYDVKMKEKGDIPEGYSVSREKKERFSLILESASTNQTSMYLCAARDAYEQYFGPGTRLTVT.

Of note for this clone: One end of the junction fails to match germline, which may point to a read error. The J gene is TRBJ2-1, the V gene TRBV9; D is unclear. The CDR3 has 17 amino acids. CDR1 is SGDLS, CDR2 YYNGEE, per germline. The CDR3 loop reads CVSSVEASPPRLDEQFF. In DNA form, the CDR3 reads TGTGTCAGCAGCGTAGAGGCGAGCCCACCAAGGCTTGATGAGCAGTTCTTC.

This rearrangement joins TRBV9 to TRBJ2-1; 8 bases are shared with TRBD2. CDR1 is SGDLS and CDR2 is YYNGEE in the germline V gene. The V segment lost 4 bases and the J segment 4 bases; nucleotides outside the gene matches: 4. This CDR3 is 14 amino acids long. CDR3 sequence (DNA): TGTGCCAGCAGCACAGGGACTAGTTACAATGAGCAGTTCTTC. Its protein is CASSTGTSYNEQFF.

The chain employs TRBV6-1 and TRBJ2-7; D call uncertain. CDR3 length: 16 residues. CDR1 MNHNS and CDR2 SASEGT come from the germline V gene. With 1 base removed from V and 1 base from J, the gap between germline ends came to 14 bases. CDR3 amino acids: CASSEELFLESYEQYF. CDR3 nucleotides: TGTGCCAGCAGTGAAGAGCTTTTTCTGGAGTCCTACGAGCAGTACTTC.

A few counts support this clone. V gene TRBV4-1 combines with J gene TRBJ1-2; 7 nucleotides agree with TRBD1. CDR3 size: 13 residues. The germline CDR1 and CDR2 sequences are MGHRA and YSYEKL. Losses at the gene ends were 4 bases for V and 6 bases for J; bases not matched to a gene: 5. The CDR3 is CASSLRQGDGYTF. The CDR3 bases are TGCGCCAGCAGCCTTCGACAGGGTGATGGCTACACCTTC.

The chain couples TRBV10-3 to TRBJ1-2; D might be TRBD1 (5 bases). V was pared by 6 bases and J by 5 bases, with 13 bases between. Germline-derived CDR1 and CDR2 are ENHRY and SYGVKD. This CDR3 spans 13 amino acids. The CDR3 reads CAISRDSSYGYTF. The CDR3 DNA reads TGTGCCATCAGCCGGGACTCCTCTTATGGCTACACCTTC.

The chain is built from TRBV7-9 and TRBJ2-7; the match to TRBD1 covers 7 bases. Germline V gives CDR1 SEHNR, CDR2 FQNEAQ (reference sequence). CDR3 length: 17 residues. V trimming: 5 bases; J trimming: 2 bases; junction bases outside the gene matches: 15. The CDR3 sequence is CASSTARVDRTPYEQYF. CDR3 in DNA: TGTGCCAGCAGCACAGCCCGCGTGGACAGGACTCCCTACGAGCAGTACTTC.

This clone was seen once. This chain connects TRBV28 to TRBJ2-2; no definite D call. The CDR3 has 17 residues. V was shortened by 4 bases and J by 3 bases, with 18 bases between the two germline ends. Germline assignment: CDR1 MDHEN and CDR2 SYDVKM. CDR3 bases: TGTGCCAGCAGTTCCGCTTTTGCAGGCTGGGACACCGGGGAGCTGTTTTTT. Its translation: CASSSAFAGWDTGELFF.

Written as DNA, the CDR3 is TGCAGCGTTATACAGGGAGGGAAAAACACTGAAGCTTTCTTT. It is translated as CSVIQGGKNTEAFF. V is TRBV29-1 and J is TRBJ1-1; perhaps TRBD1 as D (6 bases). CDR1 is SQVTM and CDR2 is ANQGSEA in the germline V gene. The CDR3 loop spans 14 amino acids. V was shortened by 5 bases and J by 2 bases, with 15 bases between the two germline ends.

This chain joins TRBV5-6 and TRBJ2-7; a weak D match, TRBD2 (5 bases). Germline V gives CDR1 SGHDT, CDR2 YYEEEE. This CDR3 has 15 residues. Trimming removed 2 bases at V and 3 bases at J, with 15 bases between. The CDR3 region has the DNA TGTGCCAGCAGCTTACAGCGGACTTCCGACTACGAGCAGTACTTC. The encoded protein is CASSLQRTSDYEQYF.

The chain couples TRBV2 to TRBJ2-7; D remains ambiguous. Trimming cost V 1 base and J 4 bases, with 14 bases left between them. The germline CDR1 and CDR2 sequences are SNHLY and FYNNEI. The CDR3 totals 15 residues. CDR3 loop: CASSEGLPEWYEQYF. In DNA form, the CDR3 reads TGTGCCAGCAGTGAAGGGTTACCTGAGTGGTACGAGCAGTACTTC.

V is TRBV7-9 and J is TRBJ1-1, with 7 bases matching TRBD1. Germline CDR1 and CDR2: SEHNR and FQNEAQ (reference sequence). The CDR3 is 16 amino acids. The junction had 13 bases not matched to a gene; V was cut back by 7 bases and J by 2 bases. For the CDR3, the DNA is TGTGCCAGCACCATGGACAGGATCCAATACAACACTGAAGCTTTCTTT. This encodes CASTMDRIQYNTEAFF.

V is TRBV9 and J is TRBJ2-2; D may be TRBD1 or TRBD2 (5 bases each). This CDR3 comprises 15 residues. Trimming left V 0 bases short and J 7 bases short, with 13 bases between. Germline V lookup: CDR1 SGDLS, CDR2 YYNGEE. The CDR3 loop is CASSVEGPGDGELFF. DNA of the CDR3: TGTGCCAGCAGCGTAGAGGGACCCGGGGACGGGGAGCTGTTTTTT.

The V gene is TRBV2, the J gene TRBJ2-7; the match to TRBD1 covers 7 bases. CDR3 size: 13 residues. Looked up from germline, CDR1 is SNHLY and CDR2 is FYNNEI. V lost 4 bases to trimming and J lost 3 bases; unmatched junction nucleotides: 3. The CDR3 region is CASSAGQLYEQYF. As DNA, the CDR3 is TGTGCCAGCAGTGCGGGACAGCTCTACGAGCAGTACTTC.

The rearrangement joins TRBV5-4 to TRBJ2-7; 13 nucleotides match TRBD2. Trimming cost V 2 bases and J 3 bases; bases outside gene matches: 2. Germline CDR1 is SGHNT and CDR2 is YYREEE (reference sequence). The CDR3 consists of 15 residues. The CDR3 here is CASSFRTSGSYEQYF. The CDR3 coding sequence is TGTGCCAGCAGCTTCCGGACTAGCGGGAGCTACGAGCAGTACTTC. The complete variable domain, with remaining parts taken from reference TRBV5-4 and TRBJ2-7, reads ETGVTQSPTHLIKTRGQQVTLRCSSQSGHNTVSWYQQALGQGPQFIFQYYREEENGRGNFPPRFSGLQFPNYSSELNVNALELDDSALYLCASSFRTSGSYEQYFGPGTRLTVT.

The chain employs TRBV5-6 and TRBJ2-7, with 11 bases lining up with TRBD2. The CDR3 spans 15 residues. With V trimmed by 0 bases and J by 5 bases, 4 bases remained unmatched. Germline V gene sequence: CDR1 SGHDT, CDR2 YYEEEE. CDR3 in DNA: TGTGCCAGCAGCTTGGTTTTTAGCGGGAGGGACGAGCAGTACTTC. Its translation: CASSLVFSGRDEQYF.

This clone is judged medium-sized (0.01 to 0.1%). The chain has TRBV6-4 and TRBJ2-1; TRBD2 matches 8 bases. The germline V gene encodes CDR1 MRHNA and CDR2 SNTAGT. The CDR3 spans 13 residues. Germline trimming cut 4 bases from V and 6 bases from J; bases unmatched to any gene: 2. As DNA, the CDR3 is TGTGCCAGCAGTGCGGGAGGGCCCAATGAGCAGTTCTTC. It codes for CASSAGGPNEQFF.

The genes are TRBV5-1 and TRBJ2-1; D is undetermined. Trimming stripped 2 bases from V and 2 bases from J, with 11 bases between. The CDR3 sequence is 15 residues long. CDR1 SGHRS and CDR2 YFSETQ come from the germline V gene. This CDR3 is CASSLATNPYNEQFF. DNA of the CDR3: TGCGCCAGCAGCTTAGCTACAAATCCCTACAATGAGCAGTTCTTC.

CDR3 sequence reads: CASRLLDQPQHF. The CDR3 nucleotides read TGTGCCAGCAGACTACTTGATCAGCCCCAGCATTTT. This rearrangement joins TRBV28 to TRBJ1-5; D unclear. The V gene lost 6 bases and the J gene lost 5 bases, with 8 bases spanning the gap. Germline values: CDR1 MDHEN, CDR2 SYDVKM. This CDR3 has 12 amino acids.